Below, 9 T cell receptor beta chains from the same sample are listed, as sequenced in a study of regulatory T cells in long-lasting Graves disease. Documented time point: newly diagnosed GD, antithyroid drugs for less than 3 months. The TCR library was prepared using RNA isolated from PBMCs. To make TCR beta libraries, researchers used iRepertoire HTBI primers and Arm-PCR of CDR3 regions. Using its own MiXCR run on the multiplex PCR reads, TCRdb lists one record per CDR3 protein. Of 560,000 or so distinct CDR3 sequences listed, around 15% were seen once; the top ten hold around 11%. The data were also submitted as part of a second study, on T cells in Graves' hyperthyroidism and ophthalmopathy.

The sequences come from peripheral blood mononuclear cells (PBMCs), collected at new diagnosis, from a patient treated with antithyroid drugs. The receptor source for this set is a man younger than 35 with Graves disease.

There are many counts of this clonotype. The chain carries TRBV11-2 and TRBJ2-2, with D perhaps TRBD2 (6 bases). The V end was cut by 5 bases, the J end by 4 bases, with 8 bases between. Germline V lookup: CDR1 SGHAT, CDR2 FQNNGV. There are 13 residues in the CDR3. The CDR3 loop is CASSGTRTGELFF. As DNA, the CDR3 is TGTGCCAGCAGCGGGACTCGCACCGGGGAGCTGTTTTTT.

This clonotype appeared a few times. V usage is TRBV2 and J usage is TRBJ1-3; D gene unclear. CDR1 and CDR2 from the germline V gene are SNHLY and FYNNEI. This CDR3 spans 17 amino acids. V lost 4 bases, J lost 0 bases, and 16 bases lay in between. This chain's CDR3 is CASSGHRRISSGNTIYF. The DNA of the CDR3 is TGTGCCAGCAGTGGGCATCGTCGTATTAGCTCTGGAAACACCATATATTTT.

There are many counts of this clonotype. V is TRBV2 and J is TRBJ2-7; possible D gene TRBD1, 6 bases. CDR3 length: 12 residues. Looked up from germline, CDR1 is SNHLY and CDR2 is FYNNEI. The V gene lost 7 bases and the J gene lost 2 bases, with 9 bases spanning the gap. CDR3: CASTRGPYEQYF. The CDR3 DNA reads TGTGCCAGCACCAGGGGACCCTACGAGCAGTACTTC.

V and J are TRBV7-9 and TRBJ1-5; 7 nucleotides align to TRBD1. The CDR3 covers 12 residues. V trimming: 2 bases; J trimming: 9 bases; junction bases outside the gene matches: 1. Germline values: CDR1 SEHNR, CDR2 FQNEAQ (reference sequence). CDR3 coding DNA: TGTGCCAGCAGCTTAAGGGGGCTGCCCCAGCATTTT. Translated: CASSLRGLPQHF. The full variable domain, in which reference TRBV7-9 and TRBJ1-5 provide the parts outside the CDR3, is DTGVSQNPRHKITKRGQNVTFRCDPISEHNRLYWYRQTLGQGPEFLTYFQNEAQLEKSRLLSDRFSAERPKGSFSTLEIQRTEQGDSAMYLCASSLRGLPQHFGDGTRLSIL.

This clonotype appeared a single time. The germline gene is not matched at one end of the junction; a read error may be the cause. As DNA, the CDR3 is TGTGCCAGCAGTTACGGGGACCCCTACAATGAGCAGCTCTTC. This codes for CASSYGDPYNEQLF. This chain joins TRBV6-5 and TRBJ2-1; the D gene could be TRBD1 or TRBD2 (5 bases each). Germline-derived CDR1 and CDR2 are MNHEY and SVGAGI. The CDR3 loop spans 14 amino acids.

As to this clonotype: A read error may be the cause here, since a much bigger clone is one base away. The chain employs TRBV9 and TRBJ2-5; 11 nucleotides agree with TRBD1. The V gene's germline CDR1 is SGDLS and CDR2 YYNGEE. The CDR3 is 15 amino acids. The CDR3 is CAGSHRDRGQETQYF. The DNA for the CDR3 is TGTGCCGGCAGCCACCGGGACAGGGGGCAAGAGACCCAGTACTTC.

This clonotype showed up just a few times. The genes are TRBV5-1 and TRBJ1-5, with D uncertain. Germline CDR1 SGHRS, CDR2 YFSETQ. The germline V and J ends were trimmed by 0 bases and 6 bases, with 13 bases remaining between them. The CDR3 contains 15 residues. CDR3 nucleotide sequence: TGCGCCAGCAGCTTGGAGGCGGAAAAGGGTCAGCCCCAGCATTTT. This sequence encodes CASSLEAEKGQPQHF. The whole variable domain, remainder taken from reference TRBV5-1 and TRBJ1-5, is KAGVTQTPRYLIKTRGQQVTLSCSPISGHRSVSWYQQTPGQGLQFLFEYFSETQRNKGNFPGRFSGRQFSNSRSEMNVSTLELGDSALYLCASSLEAEKGQPQHFGDGTRLSIL.

This chain connects TRBV5-6 to TRBJ1-1; D call uncertain. The V gene lost 4 bases and the J gene lost 0 bases, with 10 bases spanning the gap. This CDR3 region has 14 residues. Germline V gene sequence: CDR1 SGHDT, CDR2 YYEEEE. The CDR3, as DNA: TGTGCCAGCAGCCTGATGGGAGTGAACACTGAAGCTTTCTTT. Amino acids: CASSLMGVNTEAFF.

This clonotype came up a few times. The chain carries TRBV30 and TRBJ2-5; 14 nucleotides line up with TRBD2. The CDR3 is 17 amino acids. The germline V gene encodes CDR1 GTSNPN and CDR2 SVGIG (reference sequence). V was pared by 7 bases and J by 8 bases, with 18 bases of the junction left unmatched. The CDR3 protein is CASEGTSGRGGWDTQYF. CDR3 DNA sequence: TGTGCCTCCGAGGGGACTAGCGGGAGAGGGGGGTGGGATACCCAGTACTTC.